This is a list of T cell receptor beta chains from one sample in a study of blood T cell repertoires in COVID-19. TCRdb's copy holds only in-frame clones and misses some; the assay was immunoSEQ multiplex PCR. The sample has roughly 250,000 clones, roughly 93% seen once. The specimen sequenced was PBMCs or T cells enriched from blood (not recorded which). The receptors derive from a woman aged 35 to 49 with acute COVID-19. Each CDR3 is given with its conserved first and last residue. The D gene is left open where the match is weak. Clone sizes are given selectively: once, few, many, or a class where the clone is expanded.

J gene	V gene	D gene	clone size	CDR3 DNA	CDR3 protein
TRBJ2-7	TRBV2	-	-	TGTGCCAGCAGTGACCCCGGGGGGCCTGCCTACGAGCAGTACTTC	CASSDPGGPAYEQYF
TRBJ2-1	TRBV7-3	TRBD2	-	TGTGCCAGCAGCTTAGCCTCTAGCGGGGGGCTTTATGAGCAGTTCTTC	CASSLASSGGLYEQFF
TRBJ2-7	TRBV19	TRBD2	-	TGTGCCAGTAGCCAAGGGCCGGGACTAGTTTTC	CASSQGPGLVF
TRBJ2-2	TRBV15	-	-	TGTGCCACCAGCAGGCGGGGCAGGACGAACACCGGGGAGCTGTTTTTT	CATSRRGRTNTGELFF
TRBJ1-3	TRBV11-2	TRBD1	-	TGTGCCAGCAGCCCTAACCGACAGGGCCGGAACACCATATATTTT	CASSPNRQGRNTIYF
TRBJ2-2	TRBV5-5	TRBD1	-	TGTGCCAGCAGCTTATGGACAGGGGTTCGCACCGGGGAGCTGTTTTTT	CASSLWTGVRTGELFF
TRBJ1-5	TRBV6-6	-	once	TGTGCCAGCAGCCTCACAGAAGGGGTAGATCAGCCCCAGCATTTT	CASSLTEGVDQPQHF
TRBJ1-1	TRBV30	-	-	TGTGCCTGGAATCCGGTTGTCGACACTGAAGCTTTCTTT	CAWNPVVDTEAFF
TRBJ2-1	TRBV18	TRBD1	-	TGTGCCAGCTCACCTCGACAGGGTGGGGAGTACAATGAGCAGTTCTTC	CASSPRQGGEYNEQFF
TRBJ1-1	TRBV28	TRBD1	-	TGTGCCAGCAGTTCCCAGGGGGCCGGGAACACTGAAGCTTTCTTT	CASSSQGAGNTEAFF
TRBJ1-4	TRBV6-2/TRBV6-3	-	-	TGTGCCAGCAGTTACGGGTCCGGGAGTGAAAAACTGTTTTTT	CASSYGSGSEKLFF
TRBJ1-2	TRBV23-1	-	-	TGCGCCAGCAGTCAACCTGGGGCGGGGCGGACCTGCCCCTTC	CASSQPGAGRTCPF
TRBJ1-1	TRBV4-3	-	-	TGCGCCAGCAGCCAATCGGGGTTGAACACTGAAGCTTTCTTT	CASSQSGLNTEAFF
TRBJ1-6	TRBV20-1	-	-	TGCAGTGCTCCAGGTACTTCACCCCTCCACTTT	CSAPGTSPLHF
TRBJ2-1	TRBV3-1/TRBV3-2	TRBD2	-	TGTGCCAGCACTAGCGGGGGGTTGTCCTACAATGAGCAGTTCTTC	CASTSGGLSYNEQFF
TRBJ2-1	TRBV27	-	-	TGTGCCAGCTGTGCGAGACTCCTAGGGGATGAGCAGTTCTTC	CASCARLLGDEQFF
TRBJ2-3	TRBV7-3	TRBD1	-	TGTGCCAGCAGCTTAACGGGTAGGGGGCAGGGAGATACGCAGTATTTT	CASSLTGRGQGDTQYF
TRBJ2-7	TRBV7-8	TRBD2	-	TGTGCCAGCAGTCTAGCGGGGGGGTCCTACGAGCAGTACTTC	CASSLAGGSYEQYF
TRBJ1-3	TRBV4-1	-	-	TGCGCCAGCAGCATCCCAGGGGCGCCTGGAAACACCATATATTTT	CASSIPGAPGNTIYF
TRBJ2-7	TRBV5-4	-	-	TGTGCCAGCAGCTTTATCTCCAGGGGTTTCAACGAGCAGTACTTC	CASSFISRGFNEQYF
TRBJ2-7	TRBV10-2	TRBD2	-	TGCGCCAGCAGTGTGGGTGCGGGAGGCTACGAGCAGTACTTC	CASSVGAGGYEQYF
TRBJ2-3	TRBV7-2	TRBD2	-	TGTGCCAGCAGCTTAGCGCGGACTAGCACGGATACGCAGTATTTT	CASSLARTSTDTQYF
TRBJ2-7	TRBV5-4	TRBD1	once	TGTGCCAGCAGCTTGCAGGGGGCAAGCTACGAGCAGTACTTC	CASSLQGASYEQYF
TRBJ1-5	TRBV6-5	TRBD1	-	TGTGCCAGCAGGTCGACAGGGGGCAATCAGCCCCAGCATTTT	CASRSTGGNQPQHF
TRBJ1-1	TRBV7-6	TRBD1	-	TGTGCCAGCAGCTTAGGGACCCGACAGGGGGGTGTGGAAGCTTTCTTT	CASSLGTRQGGVEAFF
TRBJ1-2	TRBV2	TRBD1	-	TGTGCCAGCAGTGCGGAATCCGGGACAGGGGGCTATGGCTACACCTTC	CASSAESGTGGYGYTF
TRBJ2-5	TRBV7-7	-	-	TGTGCCAGCAGCCCCCTCGGGCGGGGGCGAGAGACCCAGTACTTC	CASSPLGRGRETQYF
TRBJ1-3	TRBV15	-	-	TGTGCCACCAGCAGTGACTTATCAGGGGGAAACACCATATATTTT	CATSSDLSGGNTIYF
TRBJ1-2	TRBV3-1/TRBV3-2	-	once	TGTGCCAGCAGCCCCCGCGAAGACTATGGCTACACCTTC	CASSPREDYGYTF
TRBJ2-3	TRBV9	-	-	TGTGCCAGCAGCGTGACACAGTCAAGCACAGATACGCAGTATTTT	CASSVTQSSTDTQYF
TRBJ2-7	TRBV19	TRBD1	-	TGTGCCAGTAGTATGGCCGGGACAGGTAATTACGAGCAGTACTTC	CASSMAGTGNYEQYF
TRBJ2-2	TRBV7-2	TRBD1	once	TGTGCCAGCAGCACACCGGGACAGGGGCCCACCGGGGAGCTGTTTTTT	CASSTPGQGPTGELFF
TRBJ1-4	TRBV30	TRBD1	-	TGTGCCTGGAGTGTACGAGGGACAGGGGGTGAAAAACTGTTTTTT	CAWSVRGTGGEKLFF
TRBJ2-1	TRBV10-2	TRBD2	-	TGCGCCAGCAGAATCCCTCCAGAGCGGGGGGGCCGCAATGAGCAGTTCTTC	CASRIPPERGGRNEQFF
TRBJ2-3	TRBV7-2	-	-	TGTGCCAGCAGCTTAAGACTAGTAGCGGCAGATACGCAGTATTTT	CASSLRLVAADTQYF
TRBJ1-1	TRBV27	-	few	TGTGCCAGCAGTTTATCGGCGGGAACTGAAGCTTTCTTT	CASSLSAGTEAFF
TRBJ2-7	TRBV6-6	TRBD2	-	TGTGCCAGCAGTTCCGCTAGCGGGGGGGCCTACGAGCAGTACTTC	CASSSASGGAYEQYF
TRBJ2-2	TRBV5-1	-	-	TGCGCCAGCAGCTGGAGCAGTCTTTCCGGGGAGCTGTTTTTT	CASSWSSLSGELFF
TRBJ2-7	TRBV29-1	-	-	TGCAGCGTTGAAAACCTCAGCGAGCAGTACTTC	CSVENLSEQYF
TRBJ2-1	TRBV24-1	TRBD1	-	TGTGCCACCAGTGACCCCCGGACAGGGAGCCATGAGCAGTTCTTC	CATSDPRTGSHEQFF
TRBJ1-6	TRBV7-9	TRBD1	-	TGTGCCAGCACCCGGGACAGGGGAGATTCACCCCTCCACTTT	CASTRDRGDSPLHF
TRBJ2-4	TRBV19	-	few	TGTGCCAGTACCTCGGACAGTCTAGCCAAAAACATTCAGTACTTC	CASTSDSLAKNIQYF
TRBJ1-2	TRBV6-6	TRBD1	-	TGTGCCAGCAGTTACCCTAGGACAGGGGGTGGCTACACCTTC	CASSYPRTGGGYTF
TRBJ1-5	TRBV5-1	-	once	TGCGCCAGCAGCTTGGGCGGTGGCAATCAGCCCCAGCATTTT	CASSLGGGNQPQHF
TRBJ2-5	TRBV6-5	-	-	TGTGCCAGCAGTTACCTCCACCAAGAGACCCAGTACTTC	CASSYLHQETQYF
TRBJ1-2	TRBV2	TRBD1	-	TGTGCCAGCCCGGACAGGGGTGGCTACACCTTC	CASPDRGGYTF
TRBJ1-1	TRBV18	-	few	TGTGCCAGCTCACGGACAGATAACACTGAAGCTTTCTTT	CASSRTDNTEAFF
TRBJ1-4	TRBV20-1	-	-	TGCAGTGCTAGTACTCCCGCAACTAATGAAAAACTGTTTTTT	CSASTPATNEKLFF
TRBJ2-7	TRBV15	-	few	TGTGCCACCAGCAGAGATGGGGCCAAGGGAAAGTGGGAGCAGTACTTC	CATSRDGAKGKWEQYF
TRBJ2-3	TRBV7-3	-	-	TGTGCCAGCAGCTCCGGGACTAGCACAGATACGCAGTATTTT	CASSSGTSTDTQYF
TRBJ1-2	TRBV27	-	few	TGTGCCAGCAGTTTGTCTACTACAGGGAACTATGGCTACACCTTC	CASSLSTTGNYGYTF
TRBJ1-2	TRBV28	TRBD1	-	TGTGCCAGCAGTTGGGCAACAGGGGGCTATGGCTACACCTTC	CASSWATGGYGYTF
TRBJ2-3	TRBV5-4	-	-	TGTGCCAGCGGGGCGAAGACAGGAGTAGATACGCAGTATTTT	CASGAKTGVDTQYF
TRBJ1-2	TRBV25-1	TRBD1	once	TGTGCCAGCAGTGAGACAGGGACCTATGGCTACACCTTC	CASSETGTYGYTF
TRBJ1-1	TRBV19	TRBD1	-	TGTGCCACCCTTAGGACAGGGGAGACCACTGAAGCTTTCTTT	CATLRTGETTEAFF
TRBJ1-3	TRBV5-4	-	-	TGTGCCAGCAGAATCTACTCTGGAAACACCATATATTTT	CASRIYSGNTIYF
TRBJ2-7	TRBV2	-	-	TGTGCCAGCAGTATCCGTCCTTCCTACGAGCAGTACTTC	CASSIRPSYEQYF
TRBJ1-5	TRBV6-5	-	-	TGTGCCAGCAGTTCCGGGCGGGGGGCGGATCAGCCCCAGCATTTT	CASSSGRGADQPQHF
TRBJ2-6	TRBV7-2	TRBD1	-	TGTGCCAGCAGCTTAACCCGGGACAGGGGGAGTACTGGGGCCAACGTCCTGACTTTC	CASSLTRDRGSTGANVLTF
TRBJ2-2	TRBV11-2	TRBD2	once	TGTGCCAGCAGCTCGGGACTAGCGGGAGCGAACACCGGGGAGCTGTTTTTT	CASSSGLAGANTGELFF